This T cell receptor (beta chain) stems from a study of cytomegalovirus exposure and HLA in healthy donors. Study as a whole: Inside one of the first data releases sat some 93 million unique TCRs taken from HLA-typed donors.

Germline V gene lookup returns CDR1 SGHTS and CDR2 YDEGEE. This CDR3 is 14 amino acids long. This clone was seen just once. Primers included in the PCR were 60 Vbeta and 13 Jbeta primers. Measured with immunoSEQ multiplex PCR; TCRdb has only the in-frame clones, and not every one. The repertoire holds more than 140,000 clones, with approximately 80% as singletons. This clonotype was obtained from a man younger than 40 in good health and CMV-seropositive. The V and J genes are TRBV5-8 and TRBJ2-5; D is perhaps TRBD2 (7 bases). The J call may be in error: the DNA end matches TRBJ2-7 better. Specimen: PBMCs. The DNA of the CDR3 is TGTGCCAGCAGCCGAGAGGGGGGGCCCTACGAGCAGTACTTC. Amino acid sequence: CASSREGGPYEQYF.